This T cell receptor beta chain was recorded in a study of cytomegalovirus exposure and HLA in healthy donors. This clone came up a few times. The PCR made use of 60 Vbeta and 13 Jbeta primers. The table came from immunoSEQ multiplex PCR; TCRdb's copy has only in-frame clones and leaves some out. The sample yields 83,000 or so clones, 81% seen once. The V gene end was trimmed by 7 bases and the J gene end by 5 bases; junction bases not matched to a gene: 11. The CDR3 runs 14 residues. The germline gives CDR1 SGHRS, CDR2 YFSETQ. The rearrangement links TRBV5-1 to TRBJ2-7, with 8 bases that match TRBD2. This sequence was found in a woman aged 25 to 39 in good health and CMV-seronegative. Sequenced: PBMCs. The CDR3 DNA is TGCGCCAGCGGACTAGCTGGGAGGTCCAACGAGCAGTACTTC. Protein: CASGLAGRSNEQYF.